The clone carrying this T cell receptor beta chain was seen at least ten times. The data were taken from a study of blood T cells in healthy people across ages. Germline values: CDR1 SGHTA, CDR2 FQGNSA. The germline V and J ends were trimmed by 5 bases and 0 bases, with 11 bases remaining between them. The CDR3 is 15 residues long. A second about 6 to 12 cycle PCR used barcoded and J-beta primers. MiXCR, run by TCRdb on the 5' RACE reads, gives a single entry per CDR3 protein. The top ten hold around 20% of the sample, which has approximately 770,000 distinct CDR3 sequences, about three fifths seen once.

The gene calls are TRBV7-2 and TRBJ2-4, with D possibly TRBD2 on 5 matching bases. Specimen: blood. The receptor comes from a man in his thirties or forties in good health. The CDR3 protein is CASSRQRLAKNIQYF. The CDR3 DNA sequence: TGTGCCAGCAGCCGCCAGCGGCTAGCCAAAAACATTCAGTACTTC.